This T cell receptor beta chain was sequenced during a study of tumor and adjacent non-tumor tissue in lung cancer. As for the study in general: Samples averaged approximately 3.9 million productive TCRbeta reads each.

RNA was extracted from bulk tissue without any cell sorting. The normal lung tissue was taken more than 3 cm from the tumor edge. Germline V gene data show CDR1 as MNHEY and CDR2 as SVGEGT. CDR3 length: 12 residues. This clonotype came up a few times. Antigen specificity is unknown. Germline is not matched at one junction end, which may reflect a read error. The library came from three nested PCR rounds adapted from ARM-PCR protocols. TCRdb reprocessed the multiplex PCR reads with MiXCR, giving one entry per CDR3 protein. The top ten hold 25% to 30% of the sample, which has about 75,000 distinct CDR3 sequences, 65% to 75% seen once. Study outcomes and limitations: In normal lung, the top 100 clones were significantly more dominant than in tumor. Compared with tumor, normal lung showed significantly lower TCR diversity.

Sequencing was done on a sample of distant non-tumor lung tissue. This TCR was sampled from a woman in her forties or fifties with non-small cell lung cancer. The V gene is TRBV6-2 or TRBV6-3, the J gene TRBJ2-7; weak D call: TRBD1 (5 bases). CDR3 coding DNA: TGTGCCAGTAGGCACCAGGGTTACGTGCAGTACTTC. This encodes CASRHQGYVQYF.